This T cell receptor (beta chain) was identified during a study of shared clonotypes between healthy human individuals. Regarding the study as a whole: Donors were few, which limited the genetic and exposure-history diversity represented.

Comment on this clone: Its antigen is unidentified.

Some clones are missing from TCRdb's copy, which holds only in-frame ones; the method was immunoSEQ multiplex PCR. The sample has a few million clones; 80% to 95% are singletons. The sequenced material came from naive CD4+ T cells from PBMCs. This sample's subset: CD45RA+ positively selected. The TCR comes from a man younger than 35 in good health. Some clones in this sample may be carry-over from other donors' samples.

In DNA form, the CDR3 reads TGTGCCAGCAGTGGGCGGCAGGGGGCTGGGGAGACCCAGTACTTC. It codes for CASSGRQGAGETQYF. V usage is TRBV6-6 and J usage is TRBJ2-5, with 8 positions matching TRBD1. The CDR3 length is 15 residues. Per germline, CDR1 MNHNY and CDR2 SVGAGI (reference sequence). Trimming at V came to 5 bases and at J to 5 bases, leaving 10 bases not matched to a gene.